This T cell receptor (beta chain) was recorded in a study of HIV-infected patients and healthy controls. The overall study: About two thirds of the sixteen became undetectable by the second bleed, and all after another year of therapy.

The length of the CDR3 is 14 residues. Germline CDR1 reads MNHNS; CDR2 reads SASEGT. V dropped 5 bases and J dropped 4 bases, with 11 bases sitting between them. This clonotype was recorded at least ten times. Follow-up blood was drawn about 14 weeks, roughly three months, after antiretroviral therapy began. The repertoire came from unfractionated whole blood and reflected all unsorted peripheral T cells. cDNA was made from approximately 500 ng RNA using alpha and beta constant primers. Each of the alpha and beta chains got its own library through chain-specific third strand synthesis with indices. Two random hexamers, added before amplification and joined, formed each molecule's 12-nucleotide barcode. TCRdb fed the 5' RACE reads into MiXCR, producing one record per CDR3 protein. The sample records around 4,300 distinct CDR3 sequences, around 6% being singletons.

The sample in question was blood, obtained during antiretroviral therapy. This receptor was obtained from an adult with HIV infection. The chain uses TRBV6-1 and TRBJ1-4; D not certain. CDR3 residues: CASSLQDRNEKLFF. Written as DNA, the CDR3 is TGTGCCAGCAGTCTCCAGGACCGTAATGAAAAACTGTTTTTT.